This T cell receptor (beta chain) derives from a study of OX40 agonist ivuxolimab in advanced cancers. Whole-study context: Dose-escalation patients were diagnosed with hepatocellular carcinoma, melanoma, renal cell cancer or head and neck cancer.

The V gene's germline CDR1 is LNHDA and CDR2 SQIVND (reference sequence). CDR3 length: 16 amino acids. J gave up 2 bases and V 5 bases, and 3 bases lay outside the gene matches. Assay used: immunoSEQ multiplex PCR; TCRdb lists only in-frame clones, some missing. The table lists more than 65,000 clones, around nine tenths of them singletons. About this clone: Its antigen is not known.

Findings and caveats of the study: Averaging showed that CD8+ T cells had more expanded clones than CD4+ did. Clonal expansion by week 6 occurred in CD4+ and CD8+ blood T cells (at 0.1 to 3.0 mg/kg).

The J gene is TRBJ2-2, the V gene TRBV19, with 12 bases matching TRBD2. The starting material was CD4+ or CD8+ T cells sorted from blood, obtained in a trial of the OX40 agonist ivuxolimab. The TCR comes from an adult with an advanced solid tumor such as melanoma, head and neck, liver or kidney cancer. CDR3 sequence reads: CASSPSGRANTGELFF. DNA of the CDR3: TGTGCCAGTAGTCCTAGCGGGAGGGCTAACACCGGGGAGCTGTTTTTT.